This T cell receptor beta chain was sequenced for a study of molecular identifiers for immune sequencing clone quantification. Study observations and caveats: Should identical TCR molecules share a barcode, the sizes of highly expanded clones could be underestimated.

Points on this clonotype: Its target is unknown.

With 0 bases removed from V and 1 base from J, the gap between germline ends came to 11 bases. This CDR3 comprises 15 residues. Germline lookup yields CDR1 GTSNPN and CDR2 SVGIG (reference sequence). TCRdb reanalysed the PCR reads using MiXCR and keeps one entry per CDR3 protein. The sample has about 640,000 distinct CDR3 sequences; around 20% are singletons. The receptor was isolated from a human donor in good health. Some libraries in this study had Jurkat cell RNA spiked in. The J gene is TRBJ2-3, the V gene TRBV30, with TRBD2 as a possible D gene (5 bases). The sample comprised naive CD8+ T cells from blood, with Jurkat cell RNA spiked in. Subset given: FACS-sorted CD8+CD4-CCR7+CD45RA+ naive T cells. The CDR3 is CAWSVLEAGTDTQYF. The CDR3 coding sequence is TGTGCCTGGAGTGTACTGGAGGCAGGCACAGATACGCAGTATTTT.